This T cell receptor (beta chain) originates from a study of regulatory T cells in long-lasting Graves disease. Indicated time point: newly diagnosed GD, antithyroid drugs for less than 3 months. Making the TCR library involved RNA that had been extracted from PBMCs. To make TCR beta libraries, researchers used iRepertoire HTBI primers and Arm-PCR of CDR3 regions. TCRdb reprocessed the multiplex PCR reads with MiXCR, giving one entry per CDR3 protein. The sample carries around 230,000 distinct CDR3 sequences, around 16% recorded once. There are 15 residues in the CDR3. Unmatched junction bases numbered 14, after V lost 9 bases and J lost 5 bases. This clonotype was detected ten times or more.

This specimen was peripheral blood mononuclear cells (PBMCs), taken at new diagnosis, from a patient treated with antithyroid drugs. The receptor was derived from a female donor with Graves disease. The rearrangement joins TRBV12-3 or TRBV12-4 to TRBJ2-5; TRBD1 aligns across 8 bases. CDR3 sequence reads: CASSKRQGAGETQYF. CDR3 bases: TGTGCCAGTTCAAAGAGGCAGGGGGCAGGGGAGACCCAGTACTTC.